A single sample gave rise to the 17 T cell receptor beta chains below, sequenced in a study of T cell clonotyping in hematopoietic cell transplantation. As to time point: recipient sample about 28 days before transplant, after cytoreduction. Assay: immunoSEQ multiplex PCR; the TCRdb copy retains only in-frame clones and omits some. Of around 13,000 clones in the sample, approximately 83% were seen once. This specimen consisted of peripheral blood mononuclear cells, obtained before stem cell transplant. These receptors originate from a man aged 60-69 years with acute myeloid leukemia. Some clones in this sample may be carry-over from other donors' samples.

The V call is TRBV19, the J call TRBJ2-1; 9 bases fit TRBD1. Germline assignment: CDR1 LNHDA and CDR2 SQIVND (reference sequence). The CDR3 has 15 amino acids. J gave up 5 bases and V 1 base, and 3 bases lay outside the gene matches. The CDR3 nucleotides read TGTGCCAGTAGTATAGTGGGGACAGGGAACAATGAGCAGTTCTTC. It encodes CASSIVGTGNNEQFF.

V is TRBV5-6 and J is TRBJ1-4; no clear D gene. The germline CDR1 and CDR2 sequences are SGHDT and YYEEEE. The CDR3 totals 14 residues. Deletions cut 4 bases from V and 3 bases from J, with 10 bases between. This CDR3 is CASSLGFANEKLFF. As DNA, the CDR3 is TGTGCCAGCAGCCTAGGGTTCGCTAATGAAAAACTGTTTTTT.

This chain uses TRBV15 with TRBJ1-2, with 8 bases identical to TRBD1. The V and J ends lost 3 bases and 4 bases, in that order; junction bases with no gene match: 4. Germline V gene sequence: CDR1 LNHNV, CDR2 YYDKDF (reference sequence). The CDR3 has 14 residues. This chain's CDR3 is CATSRAGGGYGYTF. The CDR3 DNA reads TGTGCCACCAGCAGGGCAGGGGGCGGCTATGGCTACACCTTC. The full variable domain, rest sourced from reference TRBV15 and TRBJ1-2, is DAMVIQNPRYQVTQFGKPVTLSCSQTLNHNVMYWYQQKSSQAPKLLFHYYDKDFNNEADTPDNFQSRRPNTSFCFLDIRSPGLGDTAMYLCATSRAGGGYGYTFGSGTRLTVV.

This CDR3 reads CASSDGIWHF. The CDR3 nucleotides are TGTGCCAGCAGTGATGGGATTTGGCATTTT. The chain employs TRBV25-1 and TRBJ1-5, with D unclear. V was trimmed by 3 bases and J by 15 bases, leaving 9 bases between them. The germline V gene encodes CDR1 MGHDK and CDR2 SYGVNS. The CDR3 extends over 10 amino acids.

This clone was seen just once. This chain joins TRBV7-6 and TRBJ2-2; 7 nucleotides match TRBD1. Germline V gene data show CDR1 as SGHVS and CDR2 as FNYEAQ. There are 16 residues in the CDR3. Trimming took 3 bases from V and 1 from J; bases not matched to a gene: 5. Here the CDR3 DNA reads TGTGCCAGCAGCTTTATAGACAGGGAGAACACCGGGGAGCTGTTTTTT. Its protein product is CASSFIDRENTGELFF. The variable domain in full, with the rest retrieved from reference TRBV7-6 and TRBJ2-2, is GAGVSQSPRYKVTKRGQDVALRCDPISGHVSLYWYRQALGQGPEFLTYFNYEAQQDKSGLPNDRFSAERPEGSISTLTIQRTEQRDSAMYRCASSFIDRENTGELFFGEGSRLTVL.

The chain has TRBV4-1 and TRBJ1-2; maybe TRBD1 (5 bases). Trimming took 0 bases from V and 4 from J, leaving 15 bases between them. The CDR3 length is 16 residues. The germline V gene has CDR1 MGHRA and CDR2 YSYEKL. CDR3 DNA: TGCGCCAGCAGCCAAGATCCCGGAGGGGCCTCCTATGGCTACACCTTC. It yields the protein CASSQDPGGASYGYTF.

The chain combines TRBV9 with TRBJ2-3, with a weak D call TRBD1 (5 bases). The CDR3 contains 16 residues. V dropped 0 bases and J dropped 0 bases, with 11 bases sitting between them. Germline V lookup: CDR1 SGDLS, CDR2 YYNGEE. The CDR3 protein is CASSVEGHPSTDTQYF. CDR3 DNA sequence: TGTGCCAGCAGCGTAGAAGGACACCCTAGCACAGATACGCAGTATTTT.

This clone was seen once. The V gene is TRBV30, the J gene TRBJ1-2, with 9 bases lining up with TRBD1. The length of the CDR3 is 14 residues. Germline assignment: CDR1 GTSNPN and CDR2 SVGIG (reference sequence). The ends lost 5 bases at V and 7 bases at J; junction bases unmatched: 11. DNA of the CDR3: TGTGCCTGGCTCCTTACACAGGGGGCGGGTGGCTACACCTTC. Its translation is CAWLLTQGAGGYTF.

V gene TRBV11-2 combines with J gene TRBJ1-1; D call uncertain. The germline CDR1 and CDR2 sequences are SGHAT and FQNNGV. This CDR3 is built from 15 residues. V was cut by 0 bases and J by 0 bases, with 8 bases left in between. The CDR3 reads CASSLDRAVNTEAFF. CDR3 bases: TGTGCCAGCAGCTTAGATCGGGCAGTGAACACTGAAGCTTTCTTT.

The chain has TRBV7-6 and TRBJ2-7; 8 bases are shared with TRBD1. The CDR3 totals 13 residues. After removal of 0 bases from V and 10 bases from J, the junction contained 5 bases not matched to a gene. Germline CDR1 SGHVS, CDR2 FNYEAQ. CDR3 loop: CASSLAGQEVQYF. The CDR3 bases are TGTGCCAGCAGCTTAGCGGGACAGGAGGTTCAGTACTTC.

The chain's CDR3 is CASSKRTLGAEAFF. The DNA of the CDR3 is TGTGCCAGTAGTAAGAGGACACTGGGCGCTGAAGCTTTCTTT. The V and J genes are TRBV19 and TRBJ1-1; D is possibly TRBD1 (5 bases). CDR1 is LNHDA and CDR2 is SQIVND in the germline V gene (reference sequence). Trimming cost V 4 bases and J 6 bases, with 15 bases left between them. This CDR3 has 14 amino acids.

In this sample, this clone turned up a few times. V is TRBV5-1 and J is TRBJ2-5; no firm D call. The CDR3 has 14 amino acids. Trimming stripped 4 bases from V and 1 base from J, with 11 bases between. Germline CDR1 SGHRS, CDR2 YFSETQ. CDR3 nucleotides: TGCGCCAGCAGCCTAGGAGCTCCCCAAGAGACCCAGTACTTC. This encodes CASSLGAPQETQYF.

This chain links TRBV2 with TRBJ1-5; TRBD1 matches at 7 bases. V was pared by 4 bases and J by 7 bases, with 4 bases of the junction left unmatched. CDR3 size: 13 residues. Germline values: CDR1 SNHLY, CDR2 FYNNEI. This CDR3 reads CASSVDRRQPQHF. The CDR3 DNA sequence: TGTGCCAGCAGTGTGGACAGGAGACAGCCCCAGCATTTT.

The CDR3: CASRTGTGGWYGYTF. The CDR3 DNA sequence: TGTGCCAGCAGGACCGGGACAGGGGGTTGGTATGGCTACACCTTC. V is TRBV6-1 and J is TRBJ1-2, with 11 bases identical to TRBD1. The CDR3 spans 15 residues. Looked up from germline, CDR1 is MNHNS and CDR2 is SASEGT. The V gene end was trimmed by 6 bases and the J gene end by 5 bases; junction bases not matched to a gene: 8.

V gene TRBV19 combines with J gene TRBJ1-5, with 9 bases aligning to TRBD1. The CDR3 extends over 16 amino acids. CDR1 and CDR2 from the germline V gene are LNHDA and SQIVND (reference sequence). V lost 4 bases and J lost 5; bases outside the gene matches: 9. The CDR3 nucleotides read TGTGCCAGTAGTACCACGGACAGGGGCGCCTATCAGCCCCAGCATTTT. This translates into CASSTTDRGAYQPQHF.

The rearrangement uses TRBV6-1 and TRBJ2-3, with 8 nucleotides matching TRBD1. This CDR3 spans 14 amino acids. After removal of 3 bases from V and 2 bases from J, the junction contained 1 base not matched to a gene. Looked up from germline, CDR1 is MNHNS and CDR2 is SASEGT. The CDR3 DNA reads TGTGCCAGCAGTGAGGACAGGGCCACAGATACGCAGTATTTT. It yields the protein CASSEDRATDTQYF.

V is TRBV7-9 and J is TRBJ1-1; D unresolved. The CDR3 length is 14 residues. V lost 1 base to trimming and J lost 3 bases, with 9 bases between them. The germline V gene encodes CDR1 SEHNR and CDR2 FQNEAQ (reference sequence). The chain's CDR3 is CASSLVSGDTEAFF. The CDR3, as DNA: TGTGCCAGCAGCTTAGTCAGTGGGGACACTGAAGCTTTCTTT.